Presented here are 12 T cell receptor beta chains from one specimen sequenced in a study of cytomegalovirus exposure and HLA in healthy donors. 60 Vbeta and 13 Jbeta primers were used in PCR. The table came from immunoSEQ multiplex PCR; TCRdb's copy has only in-frame clones and leaves some out. The data hold 100,000 to 150,000 clones, with roughly 70% observed a single time. The sequencing input was PBMCs. These receptors all come from a middle-aged man in good health and CMV-seropositive.

In this sample, this clone turned up a few times. The chain links TRBV28 to TRBJ1-2; D may be TRBD1 (5 bases). Germline V gene lookup returns CDR1 MDHEN and CDR2 SYDVKM. The V gene lost 5 bases and the J gene lost 4 bases, with 14 bases spanning the gap. This CDR3 has 14 residues. CDR3 protein: CASSRGAVGYGYTF. CDR3 bases: TGTGCCAGCAGTCGCGGGGCGGTCGGCTATGGCTACACCTTC.

This clone occurred a few times. This chain uses TRBV7-9 with TRBJ2-3, with D possibly being TRBD1 (6 bases). With 5 bases removed from V and 0 bases from J, the gap between germline ends came to 18 bases. CDR1 is SEHNR, CDR2 FQNEAQ, per germline (reference sequence). This CDR3 contains 17 residues. The CDR3 DNA sequence: TGTGCCAGCAGCCTACCGCGACAGGAGGCTAGCACAGATACGCAGTATTTT. Protein sequence: CASSLPRQEASTDTQYF.

The V call is TRBV5-4, the J call TRBJ2-3, with TRBD2 matching 7 bases. CDR1 is SGHNT, CDR2 YYREEE, per germline (reference sequence). Germline trimming cut 1 base from V and 0 bases from J; bases unmatched to any gene: 5. The CDR3 is 16 residues long. The CDR3 nucleotides are TGTGCCAGCAGCTTGAAGCGGGAAAACAGCACAGATACGCAGTATTTT. It codes for CASSLKRENSTDTQYF.

The chain carries TRBV27 and TRBJ1-3; D remains ambiguous. Germline V lookup: CDR1 MNHEY, CDR2 SMNVEV (reference sequence). V was clipped by 2 bases and J by 2 bases, with 7 bases between them. This CDR3 is built from 14 residues. In DNA, the CDR3 is TGTGCCAGCAGTTTAAGAGGGCCTGGAAACACCATATATTTT. Translation: CASSLRGPGNTIYF.

This clone was counted a single time. The chain is built from TRBV28 and TRBJ1-2; D remains unclear. Germline CDR1 reads MDHEN; CDR2 reads SYDVKM. Trimming removed 5 bases at V and 7 bases at J, with 11 bases between. This CDR3 region has 12 residues. The CDR3 spells CASSPNESGYTF. DNA for the CDR3: TGTGCCAGCAGTCCAAATGAGAGTGGCTACACCTTC.

CDR3 in DNA: TGTGCCAGTGGGGGACAGGGGGCGTGGGAGACCCAGTACTTC. This encodes CASGGQGAWETQYF. V gene TRBV19 combines with J gene TRBJ2-5; 12 bases are a match to TRBD1. The CDR3 is 14 residues long. CDR1 and CDR2 (germline): LNHDA, SQIVND (reference sequence). The trim removed 8 bases at V and 5 bases at J, leaving 6 bases unmatched.

As to this clone: In the same sample, other DNA sequences code for this CDR3. The chain recombines TRBV27 with TRBJ2-7, with TRBD1 matching over 9 bases. The ends lost 5 bases at V and 4 bases at J; junction bases unmatched: 6. Per germline, CDR1 MNHEY and CDR2 SMNVEV (reference sequence). This CDR3 is 14 amino acids long. CDR3: CASSLRTGAYEQYF. The CDR3 DNA reads TGTGCCAGCAGTCTGAGGACAGGGGCTTACGAGCAGTACTTC.

The J gene is TRBJ1-2, the V gene TRBV10-3, with D hard to call. Trimming removed 8 bases at V and 5 bases at J, with 9 bases between. This CDR3 is built from 11 residues. Germline lookup yields CDR1 ENHRY and CDR2 SYGVKD. The CDR3 coding sequence is TGTGCCATCCAGGAGGAGTATGGCTACACCTTC. Protein sequence: CAIQEEYGYTF.

This clone has more than one count but fewer than ten. The chain employs TRBV7-8 and TRBJ1-2; maybe TRBD1 (6 bases). Germline lookup yields CDR1 SGHVS and CDR2 FQNEAQ. The CDR3 spans 14 residues. V was shortened by 5 bases and J by 4 bases, with 14 bases between the two germline ends. In DNA form, the CDR3 reads TGTGCCAGCAGCCCCGAGGGGGATCGCTATGGCTACACCTTC. It is translated as CASSPEGDRYGYTF.

This chain connects TRBV9 to TRBJ2-1; 12 bases line up with TRBD2. This CDR3 region has 15 residues. The germline gives CDR1 SGDLS, CDR2 YYNGEE. Losses at the gene ends were 5 bases for V and 8 bases for J; bases not matched to a gene: 8. The CDR3 nucleotides read TGTGCCAGCAGTGTACTAGCGGGGGGTGTCTATGAGCAGTTCTTC. Translated: CASSVLAGGVYEQFF.

The V call is TRBV29-1, the J call TRBJ2-6; 9 bases agree with TRBD1. The CDR3 spans 16 residues. V shed 3 bases and J 6 bases; nucleotides not matched to a gene: 9. CDR1 SQVTM and CDR2 ANQGSEA come from the germline V gene. This CDR3 is CSVEGLGDREANVLTF. For the CDR3, the DNA is TGCAGCGTTGAGGGTCTAGGGGACAGGGAGGCCAACGTCCTGACTTTC.

This clone has more than one count but fewer than ten. The gene calls are TRBV29-1 and TRBJ1-1; 8 bases line up with TRBD1. After removal of 5 bases from V and 7 bases from J, the junction contained 12 bases not matched to a gene. CDR1 is SQVTM, CDR2 ANQGSEA, per germline. The CDR3 runs to 14 residues. The CDR3 DNA follows: TGCAGCGTTACCCTCGGGACAGGTACAGATGAAGCTTTCTTT. This encodes CSVTLGTGTDEAFF.